The 25 T cell receptor beta chains in this list originate from one sample, sequenced in a study of beta chain features in type 1 diabetes. Whole-study results and caveats: People with Type 1 diabetes carried modestly yet significantly shorter TCRB CDR3s in all four CD4+ subsets.

The sequenced template was cDNA made from the entire isolated RNA. Repertoires were generated with immunoSEQ multiplex PCR, while TCRdb's copy carries only in-frame clones and drops some. The sample lists approximately 730,000 clones, around 15% occurring once. No antigen has been assigned to these receptors. Sequencing was performed on naive CD4+ T cells from blood. All receptors derive from a man between 18 and 29 years old with type 1 diabetes.

In this sample, this clone turned up many times. V is TRBV21-1 and J is TRBJ2-5; the table's D call, TRBD2, has no DNA check behind it. TRBV21-1 is a pseudogene. This CDR3 spans 13 amino acids. The CDR3 here is CASRLSDQETQYF. The CDR3, as DNA: TGTGCCAGCCGTCTTTCGGACCAAGAGACCCAGTACTTC.

The rearrangement uses TRBV7-2 and TRBJ2-5; 9 nucleotides align to TRBD1. Germline loops: CDR1 SGHTA, CDR2 FQGNSA. V was pared by 4 bases and J by 5 bases, with 8 bases of the junction left unmatched. The CDR3 loop spans 15 amino acids. The CDR3 region has the DNA TGTGCCAGCAGCTCCTGGACAGGGGTTACGGAGACCCAGTACTTC. Its translation is CASSSWTGVTETQYF.

There are a few counts of this clone. The chain is built from TRBV6-5 and TRBJ2-3, with TRBD1 matching over 8 bases. The germline V gene encodes CDR1 MNHEY and CDR2 SVGAGI. Losses at the gene ends were 4 bases for V and 15 bases for J; bases not matched to a gene: 9. This CDR3 has 12 residues. The CDR3 sequence: CASSFTQGVSYF. The CDR3 DNA follows: TGTGCCAGCAGTTTCACACAGGGGGTGTCATATTTT.

This clone was detected a few times. The V and J genes are TRBV4-1 and TRBJ1-5; D unresolved. Germline CDR1 is MGHRA and CDR2 is YSYEKL. V lost 4 bases and J 2 bases, leaving 6 bases between the germline ends. This CDR3 comprises 13 residues. DNA for the CDR3: TGCGCCAGCAGCCGACGTGGCAATCAGCCCCAGCATTTT. It yields the protein CASSRRGNQPQHF.

This clone was counted a few times. The chain carries TRBV2 and TRBJ1-1; 8 nucleotides match TRBD1. CDR3 length equals 13 residues. The germline CDR1 and CDR2 sequences are SNHLY and FYNNEI. The V gene end was trimmed by 8 bases and the J gene end by 4 bases; junction bases not matched to a gene: 6. CDR3 DNA: TGTGCCAGCGGCGGACAGGGCGGCACTGAAGCTTTCTTT. This codes for CASGGQGGTEAFF.

The chain couples TRBV6-1 to TRBJ1-5; D is unresolved. This CDR3 contains 13 residues. The germline gives CDR1 MNHNS, CDR2 SASEGT. Trimming pared 7 bases from V and 2 bases from J, leaving 9 bases between. The CDR3 coding sequence is TGTGCCAGCACCTCTGGGGGCAATCAGCCCCAGCATTTT. Encoded protein: CASTSGGNQPQHF.

The V and J genes are TRBV30 and TRBJ1-5; 7 bases match TRBD1. V was clipped by 4 bases and J by 8 bases; unmatched bases: 11. Germline V gene sequence: CDR1 GTSNPN, CDR2 SVGIG (reference sequence). CDR3 length: 14 residues. CDR3 sequence (DNA): TGTGCCTGGACTGCACAGGGGAGTTGGGAGCCCCAGCATTTT. Protein sequence: CAWTAQGSWEPQHF.

This clone was picked up a small number of times. The chain couples TRBV18 to TRBJ2-1; no reliable D call. The germline V gene has CDR1 KGHSH and CDR2 LQKENI. Between the trimmed V and J ends, which lost 3 bases and 8 bases, there was a span of 14 bases. The CDR3 runs 14 residues. The CDR3 DNA follows: TGTGCCAGCTCACCGACTCTAGGACGCGATGAGCAGTTCTTC. This encodes CASSPTLGRDEQFF.

As DNA, the CDR3 is TGCGCCAGCAGCCATACTCCAGGCTACGAGCAGTACTTC. This translates into CASSHTPGYEQYF. This chain links TRBV4-1 with TRBJ2-7, with D unresolved. Germline V lookup: CDR1 MGHRA, CDR2 YSYEKL. Trimming removed 3 bases at V and 3 bases at J, with 9 bases between. The CDR3 has 13 amino acids.

This clone came up once. V and J are TRBV30 and TRBJ1-5, with 9 bases matching TRBD1. The CDR3 runs 14 residues. From germline, CDR1 is GTSNPN and CDR2 SVGIG (reference sequence). V lost 8 bases, J lost 6 bases, and 11 bases stayed unmatched. CDR3 DNA: TGTGCCCCGAGAAGATGGACAGGGGTTCAGCCCCAGCATTTT. Protein: CAPRRWTGVQPQHF. Together with reference TRBV30 and TRBJ1-5, the CDR3 gives the full variable domain: SQTIHQWPATLVQPVGSPLSLECTVEGTSNPNLYWYRQAAGRGLQLLFYSVGIGQISSEVPQNLSASRPQDRQFILSSKKLLLSDSGFYLCAPRRWTGVQPQHFGDGTRLSIL.

There are a few counts of this clone. This chain links TRBV18 with TRBJ2-3; 8 bases match TRBD1. Germline values: CDR1 KGHSH, CDR2 LQKENI. The trim removed 0 bases at V and 2 bases at J, leaving 7 bases unmatched. The CDR3 has 17 residues. The CDR3: CASSPPTGALLTDTQYF. The CDR3 nucleotides read TGTGCCAGCTCACCACCGACAGGGGCCTTACTCACAGATACGCAGTATTTT. The full variable domain, with the rest looked up from reference TRBV18 and TRBJ2-3, is NAGVMQNPRHLVRRRGQEARLRCSPMKGHSHVYWYRQLPEEGLKFMVYLQKENIIDESGMPKERFSAEFPKEGPSILRIQQVVRGDSAAYFCASSPPTGALLTDTQYFGPGTRLTVL.

J is TRBJ1-2 and V is TRBV4-1; no definite D call. Germline assignment: CDR1 MGHRA and CDR2 YSYEKL. V gave up 4 bases and J gave up 8 bases, with 20 bases separating them. The CDR3 extends over 15 amino acids. The CDR3 nucleotides are TGCGCCAGCAGCCTCCCAAGCCCTAACCATCTCGGCTACACCTTC. This sequence encodes CASSLPSPNHLGYTF.

The rearrangement links TRBV5-1 to TRBJ2-5; 7 bases are a match to TRBD2. The CDR3 contains 13 residues. V gave up 5 bases and J gave up 5 bases; unmatched junction bases: 6. The germline gives CDR1 SGHRS, CDR2 YFSETQ. The CDR3 region is CASSAGAGETQYF. The CDR3 DNA reads TGCGCCAGCAGTGCGGGAGCCGGGGAGACCCAGTACTTC.

The chain has TRBV6-5 and TRBJ1-2, with a possible D match to TRBD1 (5 bases). The CDR3 is 14 amino acids. Trimming stripped 7 bases from V and 4 bases from J, with 16 bases between. Germline values: CDR1 MNHEY, CDR2 SVGAGI. This chain's CDR3 is CASTERWGSYGYTF. In nucleotides, the CDR3 is TGTGCCAGCACCGAAAGGTGGGGGAGCTATGGCTACACCTTC.

This sequence joins TRBV7-2 and TRBJ2-7, with 11 bases lining up with TRBD1. V gave up 6 bases and J gave up 4 bases; unmatched junction bases: 8. Germline lookup yields CDR1 SGHTA and CDR2 FQGNSA. This CDR3 comprises 15 residues. The CDR3 loop is CASSSPDRGPYEQYF. CDR3 DNA: TGTGCCAGCAGTTCCCCGGACAGGGGGCCATACGAGCAGTACTTC.

This clone appeared a few times. V gene TRBV11-3 combines with J gene TRBJ1-1; perhaps TRBD1 as D (5 bases). Looked up from germline, CDR1 is SGHNT and CDR2 is YENEEA. V was cut by 3 bases and J by 5 bases, with 7 bases left in between. This CDR3 region has 12 residues. As DNA, the CDR3 is TGTGCCAGCAGCTTTGGGGGAACTGAAGCTTTCTTT. Amino acid sequence: CASSFGGTEAFF.

This clone was observed a few times. This sequence joins TRBV5-1 and TRBJ1-2; D ambiguous. This CDR3 is 13 amino acids long. V was shortened by 4 bases and J by 3 bases, with 10 bases between the two germline ends. Germline V gene sequence: CDR1 SGHRS, CDR2 YFSETQ. The CDR3 coding sequence is TGCGCCAGCAGCACGGACGTGTACTATGGCTACACCTTC. Translating gives CASSTDVYYGYTF.

This clone was seen a few times. The V and J genes are TRBV6-6 and TRBJ2-5; D is undetermined. Germline CDR1 is MNHNY and CDR2 is SVGAGI (reference sequence). The germline V and J ends were trimmed by 3 bases and 1 base, with 9 bases remaining between them. The CDR3 length is 14 residues. CDR3 amino acids: CASSYAGIQETQYF. The CDR3 DNA follows: TGTGCCAGCAGTTATGCAGGAATCCAAGAGACCCAGTACTTC.

This clone turned up a few times. The chain is built from TRBV7-9 and TRBJ1-6, with D perhaps TRBD1 (5 bases). The CDR3 has 14 residues. Trimming pared 5 bases from V and 16 bases from J, leaving 21 bases between. Germline loops: CDR1 SEHNR, CDR2 FQNEAQ (reference sequence). The CDR3 loop reads CASSAAGERRRLHF. The CDR3 nucleotides are TGTGCCAGCAGCGCCGCGGGGGAAAGACGGCGGCTCCACTTT.

This clone was detected only a few times. CDR3 amino acids: CASSLNNEQFF. As DNA, the CDR3 is TGTGCCAGCAGCCTAAACAATGAGCAGTTCTTC. The chain has TRBV7-2 and TRBJ2-1; D not resolved. The germline V gene has CDR1 SGHTA and CDR2 FQGNSA. V was shortened by 5 bases and J by 5 bases, with 4 bases between the two germline ends. The CDR3 spans 11 residues. Looking up the rest from reference TRBV7-2 and TRBJ2-1 gives the full variable domain: GAGVSQSPSNKVTEKGKDVELRCDPISGHTALYWYRQSLGQGLEFLIYFQGNSAPDKSGLPSDRFSAERTGGSVSTLTIQRTQQEDSAVYLCASSLNNEQFFGPGTRLTVL.

The chain is built from TRBV4-2 and TRBJ1-5, with 7 bases that match TRBD1. V shed 3 bases, J shed 4 bases, and the junction held 3 bases outside the gene matches. Germline V lookup: CDR1 LGHNA, CDR2 YNFKEQ. The CDR3 sequence is 14 residues long. The chain's CDR3 is CASSHEQGNQPQHF. DNA for the CDR3: TGTGCCAGCAGCCATGAACAGGGGAATCAGCCCCAGCATTTT.

A few counts support this clone. The rearrangement uses TRBV19 and TRBJ1-2; D is unclear. The CDR3 covers 15 residues. Between the trimmed V and J ends, which lost 5 bases and 4 bases, there was a span of 17 bases. The germline V gene has CDR1 LNHDA and CDR2 SQIVND (reference sequence). CDR3 sequence: CASSPQITGLYGYTF. In DNA form, the CDR3 reads TGTGCCAGTAGTCCTCAGATTACTGGACTCTATGGCTACACCTTC. Supplemented by reference TRBV19 and TRBJ1-2, the full variable domain reads DGGITQSPKYLFRKEGQNVTLSCEQNLNHDAMYWYRQDPGQGLRLIYYSQIVNDFQKGDIAEGYSVSREKKESFPLTVTSAQKNPTAFYLCASSPQITGLYGYTFGSGTRLTVV.

This clone has a handful of counts. V is TRBV27 and J is TRBJ1-2, with 8 positions matching TRBD1. V shed 6 bases, J shed 7 bases, and the junction held 7 bases outside the gene matches. CDR1 and CDR2 from the germline V gene are MNHEY and SMNVEV (reference sequence). The CDR3 is 13 residues long. The CDR3: CASRGTGLFGYTF. In DNA form, the CDR3 reads TGTGCCAGCAGAGGGACAGGCCTTTTTGGCTACACCTTC.

There are a few counts of this clone. V and J are TRBV7-9 and TRBJ2-3, with TRBD1 as a possible D gene (6 bases). V lost 3 bases and J lost 1, with 17 bases in between. This CDR3 region has 17 residues. CDR1 is SEHNR, CDR2 FQNEAQ, per germline (reference sequence). The CDR3 nucleotides read TGTGCCAGCAGCTTTGGGGGCTTGGGAACCCGCACAGATACGCAGTATTTT. Its protein is CASSFGGLGTRTDTQYF.

This sequence joins TRBV6-1 and TRBJ2-7; no reliable D call. CDR1 and CDR2 from the germline V gene are MNHNS and SASEGT. Trimming shortened V by 6 bases and J by 9 bases, and 15 bases separated the two germline ends. This CDR3 spans 12 amino acids. CDR3: CASRGVPGRQYF. The CDR3 DNA is TGTGCCAGCAGGGGTGTACCCGGGCGGCAGTACTTC.